The 20 T cell receptor beta chains given below trace back to one sample, sequenced in a study of blood T cell repertoires in COVID-19 (dated by TCRdb to 2020 to 2022). The method behind the library was the immunoSEQ multiplex PCR assay. TCRdb carries this immuneACCESS record with in-frame sequences only. Its versions omit some clonotypes, under half of them owing to an unresolved V gene in the studies checked, with the rest unexplained. This sample is represented by 30,000 to 45,000 clones; over 80% of them were singletons. Around 7% of the sample rests with the top ten. The sequenced sample was peripheral blood. Receptors originate from a human donor in a cohort sampled during active COVID-19.

V is TRBV6-2 or TRBV6-3 and J is TRBJ2-3; 12 nucleotides match TRBD2. After removal of 1 base from V and 0 bases from J, the junction contained 11 bases not matched to a gene. Germline values: CDR1 MNHEY, CDR2 SVGEGT. The CDR3 has 20 residues. CDR3 protein: CASSYLGFTSGGSSTDTQYF. Written as DNA, the CDR3 is TGTGCCAGCAGTTACTTGGGTTTCACTAGCGGGGGGTCTAGCACAGATACGCAGTATTTT.

CDR3 sequence (DNA): TGTGCCAGCAGCTTGGCCGGGGTTCAAGAGACCCAGTACTTC. Translated: CASSLAGVQETQYF. V usage is TRBV5-4 and J usage is TRBJ2-5; D possibly corresponds to TRBD2 (5 bases). The CDR3 contains 14 residues. Trimming removed 0 bases from V and 2 bases from J, with 8 bases in between. CDR1 is SGHNT, CDR2 YYREEE, per germline (reference sequence).

V and J are TRBV6-6 and TRBJ2-6; weak D call: TRBD2 (7 bases). This CDR3 is 16 amino acids long. The germline V and J ends were trimmed by 6 bases and 4 bases, with 16 bases remaining between them. Germline V lookup: CDR1 MNHNY, CDR2 SVGAGI (reference sequence). In DNA form, the CDR3 reads TGTGCCAGCAGCCGCCTTGGGGGGGCCGGGGCCAACGTCCTGACTTTC. Encoded protein: CASSRLGGAGANVLTF.

This clone was counted a few times. The chain is built from TRBV2 and TRBJ2-3, with 10 bases aligning to TRBD2. The V gene end was trimmed by 4 bases and the J gene end by 0 bases; junction bases not matched to a gene: 1. Germline values: CDR1 SNHLY, CDR2 FYNNEI. The CDR3 is made up of 15 amino acids. The CDR3 protein is CASSGTSGSTDTQYF. DNA for the CDR3: TGTGCCAGCAGTGGGACTAGCGGAAGCACAGATACGCAGTATTTT.

V gene TRBV4-3 combines with J gene TRBJ2-2; 7 nucleotides match TRBD2. The CDR3 is 16 residues long. CDR1 LGHNA and CDR2 YSLEER come from the germline V gene. V lost 2 bases and J lost 6; bases outside the gene matches: 9. The chain's CDR3 is CASSQQYAGVAGELFF. As DNA, the CDR3 is TGCGCCAGCAGCCAACAATACGCGGGAGTGGCCGGGGAGCTGTTTTTT.

The chain has TRBV28 and TRBJ2-7; 12 positions match TRBD1. Trimming cost V 10 bases and J 7 bases; bases outside gene matches: 5. This CDR3 has 12 amino acids. Germline-derived CDR1 and CDR2 are MDHEN and SYDVKM. CDR3 loop: CATGQGAREQYF. The DNA of the CDR3 is TGTGCCACGGGACAGGGGGCGCGAGAGCAGTACTTC.

The genes are TRBV2 and TRBJ1-5; a weak D match, TRBD1 (5 bases). The V gene lost 7 bases and the J gene lost 2 bases, with 15 bases spanning the gap. In germline, CDR1 is SNHLY, CDR2 FYNNEI. There are 15 residues in the CDR3. The CDR3 DNA follows: TGTGCCAGCACCCTAGAACAGGCTGGCAATCAGCCCCAGCATTTT. Translated: CASTLEQAGNQPQHF.

The count of this clone is one. For the CDR3, the DNA is TGTGCCAGCAGTGAAAGGGACAGGGGGGCTCAGGGGCAGTACTTC. Translation gives CASSERDRGAQGQYF. The chain links TRBV2 to TRBJ2-7, with TRBD1 matching 11 bases. CDR1 SNHLY and CDR2 FYNNEI come from the germline V gene. The CDR3 spans 15 residues. The ends lost 2 bases at V and 9 bases at J; junction bases unmatched: 9.

The chain joins TRBV7-8 to TRBJ1-2, with D hard to call. V was shortened by 6 bases and J by 8 bases, with 28 bases between the two germline ends. Germline V gene lookup returns CDR1 SGHVS and CDR2 FQNEAQ. CDR3 length equals 17 residues. The CDR3 loop reads CASSLTGRASYRDGYTF. CDR3 DNA sequence: TGTGCCAGCAGTTTAACCGGGCGGGCGAGCTATCGAGACGGCTACACCTTC. The full variable domain, in which reference TRBV7-8 and TRBJ1-2 provide the parts outside the CDR3, is GAGVSQSPRYKVAKRGQDVALRCDPISGHVSLFWYQQALGQGPEFLTYFQNEAQLDKSGLPSDRFFAERPEGSVSTLKIQRTQQEDSAVYLCASSLTGRASYRDGYTFGSGTRLTVV.

This chain links TRBV19 with TRBJ2-5; tentatively, D is TRBD2 (6 bases). The CDR3 sequence is 15 residues long. CDR1 is LNHDA and CDR2 is SQIVND in the germline V gene (reference sequence). Between the trimmed V and J ends, which lost 5 bases and 2 bases, there was a span of 15 bases. The CDR3 here is CASSPRDLLQETQYF. In DNA, the CDR3 is TGTGCCAGTAGTCCTCGGGACTTGCTGCAAGAGACCCAGTACTTC.

V gene TRBV12-5 combines with J gene TRBJ2-2, with 7 positions matching TRBD2. The CDR3 has 15 residues. CDR1 and CDR2 from the germline V gene are LGHNT and FRNRAP. Unmatched junction bases numbered 4, after V lost 5 bases and J lost 1 base. CDR3 region: CASGPSGLNTGELFF. The DNA of the CDR3 is TGTGCTAGTGGTCCTAGCGGACTGAACACCGGGGAGCTGTTTTTT. Looking up the rest from reference TRBV12-5 and TRBJ2-2 gives the full variable domain: DARVTQTPRHKVTEMGQEVTMRCQPILGHNTVFWYRQTMMQGLELLAYFRNRAPLDDSGMPKDRFSAEMPDATLATLKIQPSEPRDSAVYFCASGPSGLNTGELFFGEGSRLTVL.

The gene calls are TRBV7-8 and TRBJ1-6; TRBD1 agrees at 11 bases. Unmatched junction bases numbered 6, after V lost 7 bases and J lost 7 bases. Germline CDR1 reads SGHVS; CDR2 reads FQNEAQ. The CDR3 contains 15 residues. The CDR3 region is CASTGQGAMNSPLHF. The CDR3 nucleotides are TGTGCCAGCACCGGACAGGGGGCGATGAATTCACCCCTCCACTTT.

In this sample, this clone turned up a few times. The V gene is TRBV23-1, the J gene TRBJ2-7; D is ambiguous. TRBV23-1 is designated an ORF whose function remains uncertain. Deletions cut 4 bases from V and 2 bases from J, with 18 bases between. The CDR3 sequence is 16 residues long. CDR3 sequence reads: CASSPPFDLYPYEQYF. The CDR3 DNA is TGCGCCAGCAGTCCCCCGTTTGATCTATATCCCTACGAGCAGTACTTC.

The chain's CDR3 is CASSPGGAEAFF. Written as DNA, the CDR3 is TGTGCCAGCAGTCCCGGGGGAGCGGAAGCTTTCTTT. The chain carries TRBV12-3 or TRBV12-4 and TRBJ1-1; possible D gene TRBD1, 5 bases. The ends were cut back, 5 bases at V and 8 bases at J, with 12 bases in the middle. The CDR3 totals 12 residues.

J is TRBJ2-3 and V is TRBV7-8; 12 bases fit TRBD2. Germline V gene data show CDR1 as SGHVS and CDR2 as FQNEAQ. Losses at the gene ends were 5 bases for V and 2 bases for J; bases not matched to a gene: 5. The CDR3 has 16 residues. CDR3 protein: CASSPRLAGATDTQYF. In DNA form, the CDR3 reads TGTGCCAGCAGCCCCAGACTAGCGGGGGCCACAGATACGCAGTATTTT.

This sequence joins TRBV30 and TRBJ2-2; D is undetermined. The CDR3 consists of 14 residues. V lost 0 bases and J lost 0, with 5 bases in between. Germline CDR1 is GTSNPN and CDR2 is SVGIG (reference sequence). CDR3 sequence: CAWSVLSNTGELFF. The CDR3 DNA reads as TGTGCCTGGAGTGTCCTGTCGAACACCGGGGAGCTGTTTTTT.

The chain couples TRBV28 to TRBJ2-5; 9 bases fit TRBD2. J lost 4 bases, V lost 6 bases, and 3 bases had no gene match. The CDR3 is 13 amino acids. Germline assignment: CDR1 MDHEN and CDR2 SYDVKM. CDR3 in DNA: TGTGCCAGCAGAATAGCGGGAGCAGAGACCCAGTACTTC. Translated, it gives CASRIAGAETQYF.

This rearrangement joins TRBV2 to TRBJ1-1, with TRBD1 matching 10 bases. The CDR3 runs to 17 residues. CDR1 and CDR2 (germline): SNHLY, FYNNEI. J was trimmed by 1 base and V by 3 bases; bases with no gene match: 8. CDR3 region: CASSEPTGGEPNTEAFF. The CDR3 bases are TGTGCCAGCAGTGAGCCGACAGGGGGCGAGCCGAACACTGAAGCTTTCTTT.

This clone appeared a few times. Its ends do not fully match the called genes, so a read error is possible. This chain links TRBV7-9 with TRBJ1-1; TRBD1 is a possible D gene (5 bases). The CDR3 totals 13 residues. The germline V gene has CDR1 SEHNR and CDR2 FQNEAQ (reference sequence). CDR3: CASSLNPDTEAFF. The CDR3, as DNA: TGTGCCAGCAGCCTTAACCCGGACACCGAAGCTTTCTTT.

The chain employs TRBV19 and TRBJ2-3; TRBD2 aligns across 8 bases. The CDR3 is 16 amino acids. CDR1 and CDR2 (germline): LNHDA, SQIVND (reference sequence). The trim removed 3 bases at V and 4 bases at J, leaving 9 bases unmatched. CDR3 protein: CASSIYGRAYPDTQYF. In DNA form, the CDR3 reads TGTGCCAGTAGTATCTACGGGAGGGCCTACCCAGATACGCAGTATTTT.